This T cell receptor beta chain emerged from a study of T cells after yellow fever vaccination. This clonotype was observed many times. TCRdb re-derived calls from the 5' RACE reads in MiXCR, one entry per CDR3 protein. The data show roughly 160,000 distinct CDR3 sequences, with around 7.2% seen just once and roughly 2.5% held by the top ten. The source is a man younger than 30 who received the YFV17D yellow fever vaccine. Sequencing was performed on CD4+ T cells sorted from PBMCs, taken 5 days after the first yellow fever vaccination.

CDR3 nucleotides: TGTGCCAGCAGCCAAGATATGGCTAGCGGGAAATATACGCAGTATTTT. This gives the protein CASSQDMASGKYTQYF. The V and J genes are TRBV4-2 and TRBJ2-3, with 9 bases aligning to TRBD2. V was pared by 0 bases and J by 7 bases, with 8 bases of the junction left unmatched. CDR1 and CDR2 from the germline V gene are LGHNA and YNFKEQ. This CDR3 is built from 16 residues.